This T cell receptor (beta chain) appears in the sequencing data of a study of blood T cells in healthy people across ages. PCR was performed a second time for roughly 7 to 12 cycles using a sample-barcoded 5' primer and a J-beta primer mix. TCRdb re-called the 5' RACE reads with MiXCR, one entry per CDR3 protein. The sample carries around 900,000 distinct CDR3 sequences, under 35% recorded once. V lost 3 bases and J lost 2, with 12 bases in between. Per the germline V gene, CDR1 is MDHEN and CDR2 is SYDVKM. This CDR3 is 15 amino acids long. This clonotype occurred a few times. The sequenced sample was blood. The receptor was derived from an elderly woman in good health. This sequence joins TRBV28 and TRBJ2-3, with D unresolved. CDR3 sequence reads: CASSFSASDTDTQYF. CDR3 DNA sequence: TGTGCCAGCAGTTTCTCAGCTTCCGACACAGATACGCAGTATTTT.